Included here is one T cell receptor beta chain sequence, with context. Its target is not known. Treatment described: roughly 18 received Ad26.COV2.S at low or high dose, single or two shots; five or six received placebo; per-sample allocation not given. The samples date from day 63 after the first vaccine or placebo injection. TCRdb's copy holds only in-frame clones and misses some; the assay was immunoSEQ multiplex PCR. The table records some 500,000 clones, approximately 92% of them present only once. The data derive from a study of Ad26.COV2.S vaccination and SARS-CoV-2 variants. Findings and limits, study-wide: Similar non-spike TCR breadth was observed in recipients of vaccine and of placebo.

Per the germline V gene, CDR1 is MNHEY and CDR2 is SMNVEV (reference sequence). The CDR3 extends over 14 amino acids. Trimming took off 3 bases at V and 4 bases at J, with 12 bases between the two ends. This receptor was taken from a person aged 18-65 years who received the Ad26.COV2.S COVID-19 vaccine or a placebo. The J gene is TRBJ2-5, the V gene TRBV27, with D tentatively TRBD1 (6 bases). The sequences come from peripheral blood, collected in a trial of Ad26.COV2.S vaccine versus placebo. This CDR3 reads CASSFAPGAETQYF. The CDR3 bases are TGTGCCAGCAGTTTCGCGCCAGGGGCAGAGACCCAGTACTTC.